The clone carrying this TCR beta chain appeared a few times. The CDR3 extends over 16 amino acids. The germline gives CDR1 SGDLS, CDR2 YYNGEE. The V and J ends lost 3 bases and 0 bases respectively, with 14 bases between them. These data belong to a study of beta chain features in type 1 diabetes. All of the isolated RNA was reverse transcribed, so expressed TCRB transcripts were sequenced. Sequencing was performed with immunoSEQ multiplex PCR; in TCRdb, only in-frame clones are kept and a portion is missing. Of roughly 450,000 clones in the sample, roughly 13% were seen once. This clonotype was obtained from a young man in good health. The sequenced sample consisted of naive CD4+ T cells from blood. The J gene is TRBJ2-3, the V gene TRBV9, with D possibly TRBD2 on 5 matching bases. This CDR3 is CASSADGAGSTDTQYF. The CDR3 coding sequence is TGTGCCAGCAGCGCGGACGGTGCGGGCAGCACAGATACGCAGTATTTT.